Included here is one T cell receptor beta chain sequence, with context. No antigen is known for it. The data belong to a study of siplizumab effects on memory and regulatory T cells. The protocol was immunoSEQ multiplex PCR, while the TCRdb copy is restricted to in-frame clones and leaves out a portion. The sample comprises approximately 120,000 clones, 92% of which are singletons, and approximately 0.75% rests with the top ten. Study findings and constraints: Alloreactive sequences traceable to unstimulated CD4+ memory cells were significantly reduced by siplizumab. Roughly 75-96% of dividing CD4+ or CD8+ clones were without an attributable naive or memory phenotype. Naive T cell populations appeared to exhibit greater diversity than memory cells and appeared to be major alloresponse contributors.

Sequences were obtained from Tregs sorted from blood. The TCR was taken from a human donor in good health.

In DNA, the CDR3 is TGTGCCAGCAGCTTGGCTAGCAATCAGCCCCAGCATTTT. Protein sequence: CASSLASNQPQHF. The gene calls are TRBV5-5 and TRBJ1-5; D is ambiguous. Germline V gene lookup returns CDR1 SGHKS and CDR2 YYEKEE (reference sequence). The V end was cut by 0 bases, the J end by 0 bases, with 1 base between. The CDR3 is 13 residues long.